A single sample is the source of the 17 T cell receptor beta chains below, sequenced in a study of blood T cell repertoires in COVID-19. The protocol was immunoSEQ multiplex PCR, while the TCRdb copy is restricted to in-frame clones and leaves out a portion. The table includes approximately 61,000 clones, roughly 80% detected once. Source material: peripheral blood. The origin of the receptors is a man in his sixties or seventies with acute or convalescent COVID-19.

The rearrangement links TRBV10-3 to TRBJ1-2; the match to TRBD1 covers 7 bases. The CDR3 has 12 amino acids. CDR1 and CDR2 from the germline V gene are ENHRY and SYGVKD. The trim removed 9 bases at V and 4 bases at J, leaving 5 bases unmatched. CDR3 nucleotides: TGTGCCATTCACGGGGACAGCTATGGCTACACCTTC. Translation gives CAIHGDSYGYTF.

This clone was observed once. CDR3 nucleotide sequence: TGTGCCAGCAGTTACAGTCGCGGGGGGAACACCGGGGAGCTGTTTTTT. It yields the protein CASSYSRGGNTGELFF. The chain uses TRBV6-5 and TRBJ2-2, with 7 bases lining up with TRBD2. Trimming cost V 2 bases and J 1 base; bases outside gene matches: 4. CDR3 length equals 16 residues. CDR1 and CDR2 (germline): MNHEY, SVGAGI.

This clone came up once. The chain recombines TRBV4-2 with TRBJ1-3, with TRBD1 identical over 8 bases. V dropped 5 bases and J dropped 4; count of bases not matched to a gene: 13. CDR3 length: 17 amino acids. The germline CDR1 and CDR2 sequences are LGHNA and YNFKEQ. The CDR3 DNA reads as TGTGCCAGCAGCATAACTAACCAGGGGGCAGCGGGAAACACCATATATTTT. Its translation is CASSITNQGAAGNTIYF.

CDR3 protein: CASKSANTGELFF. The CDR3 coding sequence is TGTGCCAGCAAGTCAGCGAACACCGGGGAGCTGTTTTTT. The rearrangement links TRBV2 to TRBJ2-2; D unclear. The CDR3 is 13 amino acids. Trimming cost V 7 bases and J 0 bases, with 6 bases left between them. CDR1 and CDR2 from the germline V gene are SNHLY and FYNNEI. The full variable domain, its missing parts supplied by reference TRBV2 and TRBJ2-2, is EPEVTQTPSHQVTQMGQEVILRCVPISNHLYFYWYRQILGQKVEFLVSFYNNEISEKSEIFDDQFSVERPDGSNFTLKIRSTKLEDSAMYFCASKSANTGELFFGEGSRLTVL.

The chain couples TRBV5-5 to TRBJ1-5, with D unclear. The CDR3 runs to 15 residues. Trimming cost V 2 bases and J 2 bases, with 11 bases left between them. CDR1 is SGHKS and CDR2 is YYEKEE in the germline V gene (reference sequence). The CDR3: CASSFLGSGNQPQHF. Written as DNA, the CDR3 is TGTGCCAGCAGCTTTTTGGGGAGTGGCAATCAGCCCCAGCATTTT.

The CDR3 DNA is TGTGCCAGCAGTTTAGATGGGGCCCCGGCCACTGAAGCTTTCTTT. Translated, it gives CASSLDGAPATEAFF. V and J are TRBV27 and TRBJ1-1, with D possibly matching TRBD1 (5 bases). Trimming removed 2 bases from V and 4 bases from J, with 14 bases in between. The CDR3 length is 15 residues. Germline values: CDR1 MNHEY, CDR2 SMNVEV (reference sequence).

This chain connects TRBV2 to TRBJ2-2; D might be TRBD2 (6 bases). The germline CDR1 and CDR2 sequences are SNHLY and FYNNEI. The CDR3 is 16 amino acids. V was shortened by 6 bases and J by 1 base, with 15 bases between the two germline ends. The CDR3 reads CASRERLGGNTGELFF. CDR3 DNA sequence: TGTGCCAGCAGGGAACGACTAGGCGGGAACACCGGGGAGCTGTTTTTT.

This rearrangement joins TRBV9 to TRBJ1-3, with 7 bases matching TRBD1. Trimming cost V 1 base and J 2 bases; bases outside gene matches: 6. CDR1 is SGDLS, CDR2 YYNGEE, per germline. This CDR3 contains 16 residues. The DNA for the CDR3 is TGTGCCAGCAGCGTATCTGGACAGGTCCCTGGAAACACCATATATTTT. Its protein is CASSVSGQVPGNTIYF.

The V call is TRBV5-1, the J call TRBJ1-1, with 10 nucleotides matching TRBD1. This CDR3 comprises 17 residues. The trim removed 4 bases at V and 1 base at J, leaving 10 bases unmatched. The V gene's germline CDR1 is SGHRS and CDR2 YFSETQ. CDR3 residues: CASSITGTGVPNTEAFF. Written as DNA, the CDR3 is TGCGCCAGCAGCATAACCGGGACAGGGGTCCCGAACACTGAAGCTTTCTTT.

The chain joins TRBV5-1 to TRBJ2-3, with D possibly being TRBD2 (6 bases). This CDR3 has 16 amino acids. Trimming cost V 4 bases and J 1 base, with 16 bases left between them. CDR1 SGHRS and CDR2 YFSETQ come from the germline V gene. The CDR3 nucleotides are TGCGCCAGCAGCGCCCCGGGCGGGATGGGCACAGATACGCAGTATTTT. It codes for CASSAPGGMGTDTQYF.

The rearrangement links TRBV28 to TRBJ2-7; no firm D call. The CDR3 has 11 amino acids. Trimming removed 5 bases from V and 9 bases from J, with 11 bases in between. The germline V gene encodes CDR1 MDHEN and CDR2 SYDVKM. The CDR3, as DNA: TGTGCCAGCAGTCTCAGTCGTGGGCAGTACTTC. Translated: CASSLSRGQYF.

This chain links TRBV10-3 with TRBJ1-5; 8 nucleotides match TRBD1. Germline values: CDR1 ENHRY, CDR2 SYGVKD. Losses at the gene ends were 0 bases for V and 1 base for J; bases not matched to a gene: 11. The CDR3 is made up of 19 amino acids. CDR3 sequence reads: CAISESPTWTGRSNQPQHF. The CDR3 nucleotides are TGTGCCATCAGTGAGTCCCCGACTTGGACAGGGAGAAGCAATCAGCCCCAGCATTTT.

This clone showed up just once. The chain links TRBV20-1 to TRBJ1-5, with D possibly being TRBD1 (6 bases). Trimming removed 3 bases at V and 2 bases at J, with 14 bases between. This CDR3 spans 15 amino acids. Germline-derived CDR1 and CDR2 are DFQATT and SNEGSKA (reference sequence). The CDR3 here is CSASWGRGGNQPQHF. For the CDR3, the DNA is TGCAGTGCTAGTTGGGGGCGAGGTGGCAATCAGCCCCAGCATTTT.

The V gene is TRBV5-1, the J gene TRBJ2-7; 9 bases line up with TRBD1. Trimming removed 6 bases from V and 4 bases from J; junction bases left unmatched: 11. The CDR3 loop spans 15 amino acids. Germline-derived CDR1 and CDR2 are SGHRS and YFSETQ. DNA for the CDR3: TGCGCCAGCACGCCGACAGGGGGACAGTTGTACGAGCAGTACTTC. It yields the protein CASTPTGGQLYEQYF.

The CDR3 region is CASSLELTGAGNTIYF. The CDR3, as DNA: TGCGCCAGCAGCTTGGAATTGACAGGGGCTGGAAACACCATATATTTT. The rearrangement links TRBV5-1 to TRBJ1-3; 8 bases agree with TRBD1. V lost 0 bases, J lost 2 bases, and 4 bases stayed unmatched. CDR1 SGHRS and CDR2 YFSETQ come from the germline V gene. This CDR3 contains 16 residues.

This clone has just a few counts. The chain has TRBV2 and TRBJ2-4, with 7 bases that match TRBD2. CDR1 and CDR2 from the germline V gene are SNHLY and FYNNEI. The trim removed 5 bases at V and 9 bases at J, leaving 10 bases unmatched. The CDR3 extends over 14 amino acids. CDR3 in DNA: TGTGCCAGCAGTACCCGACTAGCTGATGGCATTCAGTACTTC. It translates to CASSTRLADGIQYF.

The CDR3 sequence is CASSWTSGDSTDTQYF. For the CDR3, the DNA is TGTGCCAGCAGTTGGACTAGCGGGGACAGCACAGATACGCAGTATTTT. The chain combines TRBV6-5 with TRBJ2-3; 12 nucleotides match TRBD2. Germline assignment: CDR1 MNHEY and CDR2 SVGAGI. Trimming took 4 bases from V and 0 from J; bases not matched to a gene: 2. This CDR3 is 16 amino acids long.